The clone carrying this T cell receptor (beta chain) was seen only once. TCRdb's table, derived via immunoSEQ multiplex PCR, lists solely in-frame clones and lacks some. The repertoire holds about 76,000 clones, with roughly 91% as singletons. CDR1 and CDR2 from the germline V gene are SGHNT and YYREEE (reference sequence). Trimming took off 4 bases at V and 0 bases at J, with 14 bases between the two ends. The CDR3 sequence is 15 residues long. This sample is drawn from a study of technical replicates of blood from four donors. The receptor comes from a human donor in good health. The V gene is TRBV5-4, the J gene TRBJ2-7, with a weak D call TRBD1 (6 bases). Material for sequencing was T cells isolated from PBMCs. CDR3 region: CASSPDSVLSYEQYF. CDR3 bases: TGTGCCAGCAGCCCGGACAGTGTCCTCTCCTACGAGCAGTACTTC. Complete variable domain (other parts from reference TRBV5-4 and TRBJ2-7): ETGVTQSPTHLIKTRGQQVTLRCSSQSGHNTVSWYQQALGQGPQFIFQYYREEENGRGNFPPRFSGLQFPNYSSELNVNALELDDSALYLCASSPDSVLSYEQYFGPGTRLTVT.